A single sample is the source of the 10 T cell receptor beta chains below, sequenced in a study of blood T cells in healthy people across ages. Then a second PCR, running roughly 7 to 11 cycles, was carried out with a sample-barcoded 5' primer and a J-beta primer mix. Via MiXCR, TCRdb re-called the 5' RACE reads, giving one row per CDR3 protein. The sample lists hundreds of thousands of distinct CDR3 sequences, about half occurring once. Sequencing was done on a sample of blood. Receptor source: a woman aged 60-70 years in good health.

In its sample, this clonotype was seen a few times. The V call is TRBV7-3, the J call TRBJ2-5; 7 bases agree with TRBD1. Germline V gives CDR1 SGHTA, CDR2 FQGTGA. The CDR3 consists of 15 residues. V lost 5 bases and J lost 3; bases outside the gene matches: 9. The DNA of the CDR3 is TGTGCCAGCAGCCCACAGGGGAAACCCAAAGAGACCCAGTACTTC. It yields the protein CASSPQGKPKETQYF.

The CDR3 bases are TGTGCCAGCAGCTTAAATCCAGCGGGCCGCACAGATACGCAGTATTTT. This translates into CASSLNPAGRTDTQYF. The chain links TRBV7-3 to TRBJ2-3, with D possibly being TRBD2 (6 bases). This CDR3 region has 16 residues. Trimming cost V 1 base and J 1 base, with 12 bases left between them. Germline V gene lookup returns CDR1 SGHTA and CDR2 FQGTGA.

This clonotype came up a few times. The genes are TRBV20-1 and TRBJ2-5, with D possibly matching TRBD2 (5 bases). CDR3 size: 15 residues. Between the trimmed V and J ends, which lost 5 bases and 0 bases, there was a span of 16 bases. Germline CDR1 and CDR2: DFQATT and SNEGSKA (reference sequence). Here the CDR3 reads CSAPGERQYQETQYF. DNA for the CDR3: TGCAGTGCTCCTGGGGAGCGGCAGTACCAAGAGACCCAGTACTTC.

This chain connects TRBV25-1 to TRBJ2-3; the match to TRBD1 covers 8 bases. Germline CDR1 and CDR2: MGHDK and SYGVNS. Trimming at V came to 4 bases and at J to 1 base, leaving 10 bases not matched to a gene. There are 17 residues in the CDR3. The CDR3 nucleotides are TGTGCCAGCAGTGTCGGACAGGGCCATGGGGGCACAGATACGCAGTATTTT. Residues: CASSVGQGHGGTDTQYF.

This clonotype showed up just a few times. The V call is TRBV29-1, the J call TRBJ1-1; D is uncertain. Trimming removed 3 bases from V and 3 bases from J, with 8 bases in between. The CDR3 length is 12 residues. The germline CDR1 and CDR2 sequences are SQVTM and ANQGSEA. CDR3 in DNA: TGCAGCGTTGAGAGGTCCCACACTGAAGCTTTCTTT. Translated: CSVERSHTEAFF.

This clonotype was recorded only once. V and J are TRBV28 and TRBJ2-7; D is unclear. V was trimmed by 6 bases and J by 0 bases, leaving 15 bases between them. The CDR3 length is 15 residues. Germline-derived CDR1 and CDR2 are MDHEN and SYDVKM. CDR3 loop: CASSSPGISSYEQYF. CDR3 coding DNA: TGTGCCAGCAGCTCTCCCGGAATCTCCTCCTACGAGCAGTACTTC.

This clonotype was recorded a few times. The rearrangement uses TRBV27 and TRBJ2-7; TRBD2 agrees at 13 bases. Unmatched junction bases numbered 7, after V lost 5 bases and J lost 0 bases. The CDR3 has 17 amino acids. CDR1 MNHEY and CDR2 SMNVEV come from the germline V gene (reference sequence). CDR3 sequence reads: CASSPRTSGSSSYEQYF. The CDR3 nucleotides read TGTGCCAGCAGTCCCCGGACTAGCGGGAGTTCCTCCTACGAGCAGTACTTC.

This clonotype was found many times. A read error may produce the germline difference seen at one junction end. J is TRBJ2-3 and V is TRBV9; D gene unclear. The CDR3 is made up of 13 amino acids. Per the germline V gene, CDR1 is SGDLS and CDR2 is YYNGEE. The CDR3 sequence is CASSVASTDTQYF. In DNA, the CDR3 is TGTGCCAGCAGTGTAGCTAGCACAGATACGCAGTATTTT. Looking up the rest from reference TRBV9 and TRBJ2-3 gives the full variable domain: DSGVTQTPKHLITATGQRVTLRCSPRSGDLSVYWYQQSLDQGLQFLIQYYNGEERAKGNILERFSAQQFPDLHSELNLSSLELGDSALYFCASSVASTDTQYFGPGTRLTVL.

This clonotype was detected only a few times. This chain connects TRBV10-3 to TRBJ2-3, with a tentative D call TRBD2 (6 bases). The V gene lost 6 bases and the J gene lost 2 bases, with 9 bases spanning the gap. The CDR3 spans 13 residues. CDR1 is ENHRY, CDR2 SYGVKD, per germline. The CDR3 DNA reads TGTGCCATCAGAACGGGACTCACAGATACGCAGTATTTT. It specifies CAIRTGLTDTQYF.

The rearrangement links TRBV6-6 to TRBJ2-2; TRBD1 agrees at 9 bases. The CDR3 runs to 14 residues. V trimming: 8 bases; J trimming: 4 bases; junction bases outside the gene matches: 5. In germline, CDR1 is MNHNY, CDR2 SVGAGI (reference sequence). CDR3 sequence reads: CASLDRGSTGELFF. For the CDR3, the DNA is TGTGCCAGCTTGGACAGGGGCAGCACCGGGGAGCTGTTTTTT.